This T cell receptor (beta chain) is drawn from a study of cytomegalovirus exposure and HLA in healthy donors (dated by TCRdb to about 2017). The study in broad terms: An earlier analysis of under 600 of the donors reported 250 to 300 Gb of sequence data and 117 million unique TCR beta sequences from roughly 180 million T cells. An early release that covered fewer than 800 HLA-typed donors contained around 300 gigabases of sequencing data and some 87 million unique TCR sequences. The genetic ancestry cluster associated with self-reported Caucasian donors included 80% to 90% of the 398 genotyped donors. The study aimed to test whether cataloging public T cell receptors could reveal signatures of past pathogen exposure. Using immunosequencing, the study profiled T cell repertoires from about 650 subjects and related those repertoires to cytomegalovirus serostatus. Besides the first cohort of roughly 700 subjects, a separate validation cohort made up of about 120 different subjects was used. The study combined high-throughput TCR immunosequencing, statistical association of individual TCRs with disease status, and machine learning to predict cytomegalovirus infection status. In a later analysis, previously published TCR beta repertoires from 666 donors were re-analyzed and high-resolution HLA genotyping was added so that TCR occurrence patterns could be studied. The later analysis used no new phenotypic data to find candidate immune exposures, relying instead on TCR beta sequences and their occurrence across donors. An earlier analysis of 587 of the donors used high-throughput TCR beta sequencing to judge whether each TCR beta V gene segment behaved as functional or pseudogenic. Donor age, sex, ethnicity and CMV serostatus were collected together with the repertoire data. A later genetic analysis took genome-wide SNP genotypes for about three fifths of the roughly 700 donors and used that subset as a discovery cohort. Every discovery cohort repertoire had been produced on one sequencing platform. HLA typing covered class I and class II loci at four-digit resolution. Typing coverage differed by locus: A, B, C, DRB1 and DQB1 were typed in roughly 620-630 donors, DQA1 in 500 to 550, DPA1 in approximately 600, and DPB1 in just under 490. About 5 DR-DQ haplotypes were handled as single units for association and clustering, since linkage in the cohort was strong. Across about 370 genotyped donors of the cohort, an average of about 220,000 unique TCR beta nucleotide sequences per donor were sequenced, and 15% to 20% of those sequences were non-productive. Here is what the overall study found, with its caveats: In a later analysis, the rate of TCR association differed among HLA loci, with DRB1 alleles having the most associated TCRs and HLA-C alleles having the fewest. A later analysis found that HLA-associated TCR beta chains were more clonally expanded and had lower generation probabilities than equally common non-associated chains. Because HLA typing was unavailable for some donors at each locus, only the typed subset was used in association tests. This cohort had only TCR beta chains sequenced, and the lack of alpha or paired-chain data limited which features could be detected. Across donors, most TCR sequences were observed very rarely, whereas some public TCRs were present in many individuals. In an earlier analysis of about 600 of the donors, most TCR beta V segments appeared in productive rearrangements about 87% or about 30% of the time, broadly matching IMGT annotations. Sequencing depth was assumed to be roughly uniform across donors in the presence/absence analyses, though that assumption may not hold. Some 16 rarely observed V segments, including chromosome 9 orphons, were excluded from the earlier analysis of 550 to 700 of the donors because counts were too low. Compared with the 666-donor mean, donors in an Asian-associated ancestry cluster had fewer N-insertions in productive TCRs, according to a later genetic analysis. A cluster of highly shared sequence variants was judged likely to be a technical artifact of the sequencing pipeline. A further reported finding was that TCR beta sequences accurately predicted the HLA-A and HLA-B alleles for most subjects in the first cohort. In a later genetic analysis, a missense DCLRE1C variant was associated with V-gene and J-gene trimming of TCR beta chains, and the association was replicated in an independent cohort. A few of the identified cytomegalovirus-associated TCR beta chains were confirmed in vitro to be specific for cytomegalovirus antigens. A total of fewer than 200 TCR beta chains were listed by the study as associated with cytomegalovirus. When HLA alleles, especially DR and DQ, strongly co-occurred, attributing TCR associations to individual alleles was difficult. A later analysis associated 16,951 TCR beta sequences with specific HLA alleles at a false discovery rate of 0.05. CMV serostatus was the only immune exposure information available for the cohort. The classifier was reported to diagnose cytomegalovirus status with high specificity and sensitivity in both the original and validation cohorts. In a later analysis, most CMV-associated TCR beta chains were found to appear HLA-restricted, with HLA associations seemingly driven largely by CMV exposure. According to the authors, the approach could potentially be generalized to other disease states and immunological phenotypes. Some IMGT-functional V segments, including TRBV6-2 and TRBV6-3, could not be distinguished by the 87-base-pair reads and were therefore excluded. Several of the top co-occurrence clusters appeared to be linked to parvovirus B19, influenza, CMV and Epstein-Barr virus, according to a later analysis. Linkage disequilibrium might explain the correlated functional status among segregating V segments, but an unknown experimental factor could not be excluded.

With respect to this clone: The clone's antigen remains unknown.

In total, 666 healthy bone marrow donors made up the cohort. Cohort members were all nominally healthy when sampled, although unrecorded immune exposures were likely present. The donor was CMV seropositive and belonged to the group of about 290 seropositive cohort members. A peripheral blood sample was collected from each donor, and TCR beta sequencing was performed on peripheral blood mononuclear cells. The Qiagen DNeasy Blood Extraction Kit was used to extract genomic DNA from the blood cell samples. The germline V gene specifies MNHEY as CDR1 and SVGAGI as CDR2. The CDR3 runs 15 amino acids, cysteine and phenylalanine included. Just CDR3 DNA is preserved here, 45 bases in frame from base 1. Cut back by 0 bases and 5 bases, the V and J ends lie 8 bases apart. Libraries were constructed by the immunoSEQ multiplex PCR assay. The multiplex PCR relied on a mix of 60 forward primers for TCR Vbeta segments and 13 reverse primers for TCR Jbeta segments. A multiplex PCR assay on genomic DNA amplified the CDR3 region of rearranged TCR beta genes. The Illumina HiSeq System was used to sequence the amplified TCR beta libraries as 87-base-pair reads. From the authors' description of their analysis: A later analysis counted about 80 million unique TCR beta chains across the 666 repertoires, and around 9.9 million of these chains were shared by at least two donors. Raw reads were error-corrected and collapsed into unique sequences with a nearest-neighbor algorithm that merged closely related sequences to remove PCR and sequencing errors. To assign V, D and J gene segments, CDR3 sequences were aligned to IMGT reference sequences. For a sequence to be retained, a match of at least six nucleotides to both a V gene segment and a J gene segment was required. Rearrangements were classified as productive when the CDR3 lacked stop codons and remained in frame with V and J, and all other rearrangements were classified as non-productive. CDR3 was defined by IMGT convention, running from the second conserved V-encoded cysteine to the conserved J-encoded phenylalanine. The earlier analysis of more than 450 of the donors excluded sequences that lacked an unambiguous match to a single V gene segment. In an earlier analysis of a few hundred of the donors, a V segment was called functional when productive rearrangements were above 56.7%, and segregating when the standard deviation between donors exceeded 5%. A statistical classification framework was built to diagnose cytomegalovirus status from the catalog of TCR beta chain sequences. In a later analysis, V and J genes were assigned by comparing TCR nucleotide sequences against IMGT/GENE-DB human TR gene sequences. Using the TCRdist pipeline, a later analysis assigned CDR3 sequences along with most-parsimonious VDJ recombination scenarios. In a later analysis, each TCR beta chain was defined by its CDR3 amino acid sequence together with its V-gene family, and reads without a unique V-gene family were excluded. In a later analysis, fewer than 650 highly shared, low-generation-probability nucleotide sequences were removed to address suspected cross-contamination and a sequencing artifact. In a later analysis, a clonal expansion index was calculated for each public chain from normalized within-repertoire ranks of inferred template counts. Generation probabilities in a later analysis came from a VDJ recombination model fitted to out-of-frame rearrangements, and those results were checked against IGoR. In a later analysis, hypergeometric tests were used to score TCR-TCR, TCR-HLA and TCR-CMV co-occurrence, with a repertoire-size bias correction applied to TCR pairs. To estimate false discovery rates, a later analysis permuted the HLA or CMV assignments 20 times. A later analysis grouped co-occurring TCRs with DBSCAN, adding TCRdist sequence similarity when clustering within HLA-allele-positive subsets. Co-occurrence clustering excluded repertoires with fewer than 30,000 or more than 120,000 public chains, plus five with anomalous nucleotide sharing. In TCRdb, the immuneACCESS table is reduced to in-frame sequences with V and J assigned. These tables do not hold every clone; where another copy was compared, an unresolved V gene accounts for under half, and the others remain unexplained. V and J calls and clone size are those listed in that table; D and trimming were worked out from the DNA. This sample's table has entries for roughly 58,000 clones. The ten largest clones represent approximately 10% of the sample.

Specimen: PBMCs. The V and J segments used are TRBV6-5 and TRBJ1-6, with no reliable assignment of the D segment. This receptor was identified in a woman in her forties or fifties in good health and CMV-seropositive. The nucleotide sequence reads TGTGCCAGCAGTTACTCCGGGTCGAATAATTCACCCCTCCACTTT. Its protein product is CASSYSGSNNSPLHF.